The 29 T cell receptor beta chains below were found in one sample sequenced in a study of beta chain features in type 1 diabetes (dated by TCRdb to the late 2010s). The library was produced with the immunoSEQ multiplex PCR assay. The High Capacity cDNA Reverse Transcription Kit was used to reverse transcribe all of the isolated RNA, meaning that expressed TCRB transcripts were what got sequenced. The immuneACCESS repertoire file appears here via TCRdb, limited to in-frame rearrangements. These files lack a portion of the clones; in checked studies, under half of the deficit traces to unresolved V genes, and the cause of the others is not known. This sample gives around 16,000 clones in total; approximately 55% of them show up just once. The ten biggest clones cover around 0.48% of the sample. The sample taken for sequencing was stem cell memory CD4+ T cells from blood. The cell subset or site tag for this specimen amounts to: stem cell-like memory CD4+ T cells. Source of these receptors: a woman younger than 30 in good health.

The chain employs TRBV15 and TRBJ2-7; no definite D call. V was clipped by 3 bases and J by 2 bases, with 17 bases between them. CDR3 size: 16 residues. Germline V lookup: CDR1 LNHNV, CDR2 YYDKDF (reference sequence). CDR3 in DNA: TGTGCCACCAGCAGTCCCGGGTTACGAAGAACCTACGAGCAGTACTTC. Translation: CATSSPGLRRTYEQYF.

This chain joins TRBV5-1 and TRBJ2-3; no definite D call. Deletions cut 2 bases from V and 7 bases from J, with 11 bases between. The CDR3 contains 13 residues. Germline V CDR1 and CDR2: SGHRS, YFSETQ. The CDR3 is CASSFDNHYTQYF. CDR3 coding DNA: TGCGCCAGCAGCTTTGACAATCACTATACGCAGTATTTT.

This chain uses TRBV6-6 with TRBJ1-1, with D hard to call. Deletions cut 6 bases from V and 10 bases from J, with 12 bases between. In germline, CDR1 is MNHNY, CDR2 SVGAGI (reference sequence). The CDR3 extends over 11 amino acids. The CDR3 is CASSPGVGAFF. CDR3 bases: TGTGCCAGCAGCCCCGGGGTAGGAGCTTTCTTT.

The chain combines TRBV7-2 with TRBJ1-5; possible D gene TRBD1, 5 bases. The V end lost 6 bases, the J end lost 0 bases, and 15 bases lay between the germline ends. CDR3 length equals 16 residues. Germline CDR1 SGHTA, CDR2 FQGNSA. DNA of the CDR3: TGTGCCAGCAGTCCTCAGGGTACTATTAGCAATCAGCCCCAGCATTTT. Residues: CASSPQGTISNQPQHF. Looking up the rest from reference TRBV7-2 and TRBJ1-5 gives the full variable domain: GAGVSQSPSNKVTEKGKDVELRCDPISGHTALYWYRQSLGQGLEFLIYFQGNSAPDKSGLPSDRFSAERTGGSVSTLTIQRTQQEDSAVYLCASSPQGTISNQPQHFGDGTRLSIL.

As DNA, the CDR3 is TGTGCCAGCAGCTTAAAGGGGAGGGATCAGCCCCAGCATTTT. This codes for CASSLKGRDQPQHF. The gene calls are TRBV5-6 and TRBJ1-5, with D possibly TRBD1 on 5 matching bases. Trimming left V 2 bases short and J 5 bases short, with 11 bases between. Germline V gene lookup returns CDR1 SGHDT and CDR2 YYEEEE. This CDR3 contains 14 residues.

This chain links TRBV6-1 with TRBJ1-2; TRBD1 matches 9 bases. This CDR3 contains 15 residues. Germline assignment: CDR1 MNHNS and CDR2 SASEGT. Trimming took 2 bases from V and 5 from J; bases not matched to a gene: 6. The CDR3 DNA reads as TGTGCCAGCAGTGAAACCCTCGGGACAGGGTATGGCTACACCTTC. Amino acids: CASSETLGTGYGYTF.

V gene TRBV7-9 combines with J gene TRBJ2-1; 10 positions match TRBD1. Germline lookup yields CDR1 SEHNR and CDR2 FQNEAQ (reference sequence). The CDR3 consists of 16 residues. Germline trimming cut 5 bases from V and 3 bases from J; bases unmatched to any gene: 7. The CDR3 DNA reads as TGTGCCAGCAGCATAAGGGGGACAGGGGTCTACAATGAGCAGTTCTTC. This codes for CASSIRGTGVYNEQFF.

The gene calls are TRBV5-1 and TRBJ2-5; TRBD2 matches at 8 bases. Germline trimming cut 4 bases from V and 1 base from J; bases unmatched to any gene: 6. Germline CDR1 SGHRS, CDR2 YFSETQ. The length of the CDR3 is 15 residues. CDR3 sequence (DNA): TGCGCCAGCAGCCGGGAGGGACGGACCCAAGAGACCCAGTACTTC. Protein sequence: CASSREGRTQETQYF.

In its sample, this clone was seen once. V usage is TRBV5-1 and J usage is TRBJ1-1; possible D gene TRBD1, 6 bases. Between the trimmed V and J ends, which lost 0 bases and 1 base, there was a span of 13 bases. The CDR3 has 16 residues. Germline V lookup: CDR1 SGHRS, CDR2 YFSETQ. In DNA form, the CDR3 reads TGCGCCAGCAGCTTGGCAGGGGCCGGAGGGAACACTGAAGCTTTCTTT. This sequence encodes CASSLAGAGGNTEAFF.

This clone was counted between two and nine times. The V gene is TRBV14, the J gene TRBJ2-7; 8 positions agree with TRBD1. CDR3 length equals 12 residues. V lost 4 bases to trimming and J lost 7 bases; unmatched junction nucleotides: 3. Germline V gene lookup returns CDR1 SGHDN and CDR2 FVKESK. The CDR3 here is CASSPGQGEQYF. CDR3 DNA sequence: TGTGCCAGCAGCCCAGGACAGGGTGAGCAGTACTTC.

This clone was seen more than once but under ten times. This sequence joins TRBV7-8 and TRBJ2-7; D may be TRBD1 (5 bases). CDR3 length: 15 amino acids. CDR1 and CDR2 (germline): SGHVS, FQNEAQ. Trimming stripped 1 base from V and 1 base from J, with 11 bases between. CDR3 DNA: TGTGCCAGCAGCTTAGGTCGCCAGGGATCCTACGAGCAGTACTTC. Its translation is CASSLGRQGSYEQYF.

This clone was seen more than once but under ten times. The genes are TRBV18 and TRBJ2-2; 9 positions match TRBD2. Per germline, CDR1 KGHSH and CDR2 LQKENI. Trimming at V came to 1 base and at J to 6 bases, leaving 9 bases not matched to a gene. The CDR3 spans 17 residues. The CDR3 is CASSPLSGLASAGELFF. The DNA of the CDR3 is TGTGCCAGCTCACCACTTTCTGGACTAGCGAGTGCCGGGGAGCTGTTTTTT. The variable domain in full, completed from reference TRBV18 and TRBJ2-2, reads NAGVMQNPRHLVRRRGQEARLRCSPMKGHSHVYWYRQLPEEGLKFMVYLQKENIIDESGMPKERFSAEFPKEGPSILRIQQVVRGDSAAYFCASSPLSGLASAGELFFGEGSRLTVL.

The V gene is TRBV18, the J gene TRBJ1-1, with TRBD1 identical over 9 bases. This CDR3 has 16 amino acids. Losses at the gene ends were 6 bases for V and 3 bases for J; bases not matched to a gene: 11. CDR1 is KGHSH and CDR2 is LQKENI in the germline V gene. The CDR3 region is CASSLRTGVFDTEAFF. The DNA of the CDR3 is TGTGCCAGCTCCCTCAGGACAGGGGTGTTTGACACTGAAGCTTTCTTT.

This chain connects TRBV11-2 to TRBJ1-1; perhaps TRBD1 as D (5 bases). This CDR3 contains 15 residues. Germline CDR1 reads SGHAT; CDR2 reads FQNNGV. The V gene lost 0 bases and the J gene lost 5 bases, with 13 bases spanning the gap. CDR3: CASSLEGLGATEAFF. The CDR3, as DNA: TGTGCCAGCAGCTTAGAAGGGCTAGGGGCGACTGAAGCTTTCTTT.

This clone has only one observation. V is TRBV29-1 and J is TRBJ1-1, with D possibly matching TRBD1 (5 bases). The CDR3 sequence is 14 residues long. Trimming pared 5 bases from V and 7 bases from J, leaving 20 bases between. Germline V gene sequence: CDR1 SQVTM, CDR2 ANQGSEA. The CDR3 region has the DNA TGCAGCGTTTTGGTCAATTCCCCGGGGGATGAAGCTTTCTTT. It is translated as CSVLVNSPGDEAFF.

This clone was picked up a small number of times. This chain joins TRBV11-2 and TRBJ2-5; the match to TRBD2 covers 7 bases. The end of the DNA is better explained by TRBJ2-7, so the J call may be wrong. CDR1 is SGHAT and CDR2 is FQNNGV in the germline V gene. The CDR3 loop spans 15 amino acids. The chain's CDR3 is CASSLITSEFHEQYF. The CDR3 nucleotides read TGTGCCAGCAGCTTAATAACTAGCGAATTCCACGAGCAGTACTTC.

The J gene is TRBJ2-5, the V gene TRBV5-1, with 14 positions matching TRBD2. Per the germline V gene, CDR1 is SGHRS and CDR2 is YFSETQ. The J segment lost 4 bases and the V segment lost 4 bases, leaving 6 bases of the junction unmatched. CDR3 length: 16 residues. The CDR3 region is CASSEGLAGESETQYF. DNA for the CDR3: TGCGCCAGCAGCGAGGGACTAGCGGGAGAGTCAGAGACCCAGTACTTC.

This rearrangement joins TRBV5-6 to TRBJ2-2; the D gene is possibly TRBD2 (5 bases). This CDR3 comprises 16 residues. Per the germline V gene, CDR1 is SGHDT and CDR2 is YYEEEE. Deletions cut 4 bases from V and 3 bases from J, with 16 bases between. The CDR3 loop is CASSLVALRDTGELFF. DNA for the CDR3: TGTGCCAGCAGCCTTGTCGCTCTGAGGGACACCGGGGAGCTGTTTTTT.

The chain employs TRBV7-2 and TRBJ2-3, with TRBD2 matching 11 bases. There are 19 residues in the CDR3. The V and J ends lost 1 base and 0 bases, in that order; junction bases with no gene match: 9. Germline V gene lookup returns CDR1 SGHTA and CDR2 FQGNSA. CDR3 in DNA: TGTGCCAGCAGCTTAGATCCCCTAGCGGGAGGCACAAGCACAGATACGCAGTATTTT. The encoded protein is CASSLDPLAGGTSTDTQYF.

This clone has a handful of counts. The genes are TRBV29-1 and TRBJ1-1; D gene ambiguous. V gave up 1 base and J gave up 5 bases, with 11 bases separating them. This CDR3 has 13 residues. CDR1 is SQVTM, CDR2 ANQGSEA, per germline. The CDR3 loop is CSVEAGGETEAFF. The DNA of the CDR3 is TGCAGCGTTGAAGCTGGTGGAGAGACTGAAGCTTTCTTT.

The chain is built from TRBV18 and TRBJ1-3; D perhaps matches TRBD1 (5 bases). Germline V CDR1 and CDR2: KGHSH, LQKENI. V lost 2 bases to trimming and J lost 0 bases, with 5 bases between them. The CDR3 covers 14 residues. The CDR3 loop reads CASSPDSSGNTIYF. DNA of the CDR3: TGTGCCAGCTCACCAGACAGCTCTGGAAACACCATATATTTT.

The chain carries TRBV9 and TRBJ1-1; possibly TRBD1 for D (5 bases). Per germline, CDR1 SGDLS and CDR2 YYNGEE. V lost 0 bases and J 8 bases, leaving 11 bases between the germline ends. The CDR3 totals 13 residues. DNA of the CDR3: TGTGCCAGCAGCGTAGCTCGCGGGGGAGAAGCTTTCTTT. Translating gives CASSVARGGEAFF.

V is TRBV27 and J is TRBJ2-7; TRBD1 aligns across 10 bases. The CDR3 totals 14 residues. V was clipped by 6 bases and J by 9 bases; unmatched bases: 11. Germline CDR1 MNHEY, CDR2 SMNVEV (reference sequence). The CDR3 DNA follows: TGTGCCAGCAGCGACAGGGGGCGTGGAGCGTCGCAGTACTTC. Its protein is CASSDRGRGASQYF.

The CDR3 here is CASSEPGQGRETQYF. The CDR3 nucleotides are TGTGCCAGCAGTGAACCGGGACAGGGAAGAGAGACCCAGTACTTC. The chain is built from TRBV6-1 and TRBJ2-5, with 9 bases identical to TRBD1. Germline V gene sequence: CDR1 MNHNS, CDR2 SASEGT. With V trimmed by 2 bases and J by 4 bases, 5 bases remained unmatched. CDR3 length: 15 residues.

This chain joins TRBV27 and TRBJ1-2; 9 bases line up with TRBD1. V lost 5 bases, J lost 2 bases, and 3 bases stayed unmatched. Germline CDR1 and CDR2: MNHEY and SMNVEV (reference sequence). There are 14 residues in the CDR3. The CDR3 region is CASSPGTGNYGYTF. DNA for the CDR3: TGTGCCAGCAGTCCGGGGACAGGGAACTATGGCTACACCTTC.

V gene TRBV28 combines with J gene TRBJ2-1, with 13 bases lining up with TRBD2. Germline CDR1 and CDR2: MDHEN and SYDVKM. This CDR3 comprises 13 residues. With 6 bases clipped from V and 9 bases from J, the junction kept 2 bases outside the gene matches. CDR3 sequence reads: CASRTSGRGEQFF. The CDR3 DNA follows: TGTGCCAGCAGAACTAGCGGGAGGGGTGAGCAGTTCTTC.

The chain carries TRBV5-1 and TRBJ1-4, with 9 bases that match TRBD1. With V trimmed by 3 bases and J by 6 bases, 3 bases remained unmatched. Germline V gene lookup returns CDR1 SGHRS and CDR2 YFSETQ. CDR3 length: 14 residues. Here the CDR3 reads CASSWDRADEKLFF. DNA of the CDR3: TGCGCCAGCAGCTGGGACAGGGCGGATGAAAAACTGTTTTTT.

The table lists this clone with a count of one. The chain carries TRBV5-4 and TRBJ2-3; D may be TRBD2 (7 bases). V was shortened by 0 bases and J by 8 bases, with 16 bases between the two germline ends. From germline, CDR1 is SGHNT and CDR2 YYREEE (reference sequence). The CDR3 runs 15 residues. As DNA, the CDR3 is TGTGCCAGCAGCTTGGAGCAGGGGAGGGCAGGTACGCAGTATTTT. Amino acid sequence: CASSLEQGRAGTQYF.

V and J are TRBV11-2 and TRBJ2-7, with D unclear. V was cut by 0 bases and J by 6 bases, with 9 bases left in between. The V gene's germline CDR1 is SGHAT and CDR2 FQNNGV. The CDR3 runs to 13 residues. CDR3 nucleotide sequence: TGTGCCAGCAGCTTAGAAATGGGCGCCGAGCAGTACTTC. This sequence encodes CASSLEMGAEQYF.